This TCR beta chain was documented in a study of blood T cell repertoires in COVID-19. This study enrolled people aged about 18 to 90 from 24 US geographic areas. This CDR3 spans 17 amino acids. V lost 0 bases to trimming and J lost 2 bases, with 11 bases between them. Germline CDR1 and CDR2: MNHEY and SVGEGT. Measured with immunoSEQ multiplex PCR; TCRdb has only the in-frame clones, and not every one. The sample carries approximately 400,000 clones, around 83% recorded once. Sequenced material: PBMCs or T cells enriched from blood (not recorded which). The chain joins TRBV6-2 or TRBV6-3 to TRBJ1-6, with a tentative D call TRBD1 (5 bases). This TCR was recovered from a woman aged 45-59 years who had recovered from COVID-19. In DNA form, the CDR3 reads TGTGCCAGCAGTTACTCGCAGGGCGGAACCTATAATTCACCCCTCCACTTT. It is translated as CASSYSQGGTYNSPLHF.